This T cell receptor (beta chain) was sequenced during a study of T cell responses to AZD1222 COVID-19 vaccine. Study-wide points: Repertoire sampling was restricted to post-peak T cell response timepoints. Spike regions recognized by vaccine-associated CD4 TCRs spanned the protein, led by 160-218 and 743-854. Seropositive AZD1222 recipients at baseline numbered only five to seven. Clonal diversity was possibly underestimated; the donors were predominantly white British and more often female.

Some clones are missing from TCRdb's copy, which holds only in-frame ones; the method was immunoSEQ multiplex PCR. The repertoire holds some 120,000 clones, approximately 85% seen once, with approximately 6% in the top ten. Details on this clone: The antigen is unknown.

Germline V gene sequence: CDR1 MNHEY, CDR2 SMNVEV (reference sequence). The germline V and J ends were trimmed by 4 bases and 3 bases, with 15 bases remaining between them. CDR3 length: 15 amino acids. V gene TRBV27 combines with J gene TRBJ2-5; a possible D gene is TRBD2 (7 bases). This material consisted of peripheral blood, taken 28 days after the second AZD1222 dose. The TCR originated in an adult who received the AZD1222 COVID-19 vaccine. CDR3 DNA: TGTGCCAGCAGTTATCTAGGGGAGGGGGAAGAGACCCAGTACTTC. Its translation is CASSYLGEGEETQYF.